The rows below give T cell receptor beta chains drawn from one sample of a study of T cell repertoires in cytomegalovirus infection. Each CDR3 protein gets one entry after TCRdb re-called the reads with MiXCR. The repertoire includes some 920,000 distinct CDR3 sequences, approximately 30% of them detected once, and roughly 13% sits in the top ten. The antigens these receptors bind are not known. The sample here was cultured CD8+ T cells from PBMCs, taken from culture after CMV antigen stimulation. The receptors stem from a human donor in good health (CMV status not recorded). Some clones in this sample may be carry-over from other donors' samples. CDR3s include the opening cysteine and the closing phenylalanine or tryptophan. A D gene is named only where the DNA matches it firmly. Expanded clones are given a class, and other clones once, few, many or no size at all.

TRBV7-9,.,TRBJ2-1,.,TGTGCCAGCAGCTTATACAGGGTTGATGAGCAGTTCTTC,CASSLYRVDEQFF
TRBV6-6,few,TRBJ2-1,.,TGTGCCAGCAGTTACTCGCTAAGTAACAATGAGCAGTTCTTC,CASSYSLSNNEQFF
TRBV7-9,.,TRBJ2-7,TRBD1,TGTGCCAGCAGCTTAGCGGGACAGAAAGACTACGAGCAGTACTTC,CASSLAGQKDYEQYF
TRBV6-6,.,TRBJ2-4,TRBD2,TGTGCCAGCAGTTACTCAATCTCGGGGGGAAACATTCAGTACTTC,CASSYSISGGNIQYF
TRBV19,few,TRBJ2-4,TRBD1,TGTGCCAGTAGGGGGACAGTCATAGCCAAAAACATTCAGTACTTC,CASRGTVIAKNIQYF
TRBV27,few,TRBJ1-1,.,TGTGCCAGCAGTTTATCACCCTGGGGGCGGGCTGAAGCTTTCTTT,CASSLSPWGRAEAFF
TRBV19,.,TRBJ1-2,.,TGTGCCAGTGGCTATTCACCCGGGAACCTGAAGGAGGGCTACACCTTC,CASGYSPGNLKEGYTF
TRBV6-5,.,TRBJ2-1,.,TGTGCCAGCAGTAAGGACTGGTACAATGAGCAGTTCTTC,CASSKDWYNEQFF
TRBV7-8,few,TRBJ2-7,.,TGTGCCAGCAGCCTACCCGGTCGTATACTCTACGAGCAGTACTTC,CASSLPGRILYEQYF
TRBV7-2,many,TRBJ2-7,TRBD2,TGTGCCAGCAGCCCCCCTAGCGGGGGGGTGAGGGAGCAGTACTTC,CASSPPSGGVREQYF
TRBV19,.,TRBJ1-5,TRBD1,TGTGCCAGTAGACCGGGACAGGGGCGCCATCAGCCCCAGCATTTT,CASRPGQGRHQPQHF
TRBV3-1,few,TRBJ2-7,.,TGTGCCAGCAGCCAGGAGGTATCCTACGAGCAGTACTTC,CASSQEVSYEQYF
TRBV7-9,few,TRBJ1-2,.,TGTGCCAGCAGCTTCCCCCTACAGGGCCACCACTATGGCTACACCTTC,CASSFPLQGHHYGYTF
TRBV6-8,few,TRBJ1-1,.,TGTGCCAGCAGTGGAAGGGCCATGAACACTGAAGCTTTCTTT,CASSGRAMNTEAFF
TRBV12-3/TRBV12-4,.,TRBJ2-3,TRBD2,TGTGCCAGCACCCTAGCGGGAGGTGCAGATACGCAGTATTTT,CASTLAGGADTQYF
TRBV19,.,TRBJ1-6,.,TGTGCCAGTAGTATCAGTTATCACTATAATTCACCCCTCCACTTT,CASSISYHYNSPLHF
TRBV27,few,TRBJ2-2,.,TGTGCCAGCAGTTCGCTAGGGGTGGGGGAGCTGTTTTTT,CASSSLGVGELFF
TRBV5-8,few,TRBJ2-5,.,TGTGCCAGCAGCTTGGGGAGGACGGGGTATCAAGAGACCCAGTACTTC,CASSLGRTGYQETQYF
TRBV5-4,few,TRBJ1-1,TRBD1,TGTGCCAGCACCGATTCCGACAGGGGGTATACTGAAGCTTTCTTT,CASTDSDRGYTEAFF
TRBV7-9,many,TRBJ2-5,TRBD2,TGTGCCAGCAGCTTAGCTCGGGAACTAGCGGGGCTCAGGGAGACCCAGTACTTC,CASSLARELAGLRETQYF
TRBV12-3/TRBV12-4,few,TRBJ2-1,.,TGTGCCAGCAGTTTACAGGTCTACTACAATGAGCAGTTCTTC,CASSLQVYYNEQFF
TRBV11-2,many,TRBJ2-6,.,TGTGCCAGCAGCCGAACGATCACTGGCGGGGCCAACGTCCTGACTTTC,CASSRTITGGANVLTF
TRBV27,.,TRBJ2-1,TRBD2,TGTGCCAGCAGTTTAGTAGGGACTAGCGTCGATGAGCAGTTCTTC,CASSLVGTSVDEQFF
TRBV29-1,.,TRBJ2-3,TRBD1,TGCAGCGTTGAGGGGACAGCTAGGCTACTAGATACGCAGTATTTT,CSVEGTARLLDTQYF
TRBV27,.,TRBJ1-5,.,TGTGCCAGCAGTTTATCGAGAGACCATTCTCAGCCCCAGCATTTT,CASSLSRDHSQPQHF
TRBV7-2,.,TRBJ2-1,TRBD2,TGTGCCAGCAGCTGGACTAGCGGGGGGGCCTTGGATGAGCAGTTCTTC,CASSWTSGGALDEQFF
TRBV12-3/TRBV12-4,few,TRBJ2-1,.,TGTGCCAGCAGCTCGGACGGCGGAGCCTCCTACAATGAGCAGTTCTTC,CASSSDGGASYNEQFF
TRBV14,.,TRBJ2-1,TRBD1,TGTGCCAGCAGCCAGCCGGGACAGGGGATGTGGGATGAGCAGTTCTTC,CASSQPGQGMWDEQFF
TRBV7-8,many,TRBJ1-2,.,TGTGCCAGCAGCCCAACAGTCGCTGTGACGACAAAAGCGTATGGCTACACCTTC,CASSPTVAVTTKAYGYTF
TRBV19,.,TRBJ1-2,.,TGTGCCAGTGGCACAGAACTTGGCTACACCTTC,CASGTELGYTF
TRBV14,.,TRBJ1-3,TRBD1,TGTGCCAGCAGCCAGACAGGGGGCCCTGGAAACACCATATATTTT,CASSQTGGPGNTIYF
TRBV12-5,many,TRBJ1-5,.,TGTGCTAGTGCCCTTGGGGGTGTTCACAATCAGCCCCAGCATTTT,CASALGGVHNQPQHF